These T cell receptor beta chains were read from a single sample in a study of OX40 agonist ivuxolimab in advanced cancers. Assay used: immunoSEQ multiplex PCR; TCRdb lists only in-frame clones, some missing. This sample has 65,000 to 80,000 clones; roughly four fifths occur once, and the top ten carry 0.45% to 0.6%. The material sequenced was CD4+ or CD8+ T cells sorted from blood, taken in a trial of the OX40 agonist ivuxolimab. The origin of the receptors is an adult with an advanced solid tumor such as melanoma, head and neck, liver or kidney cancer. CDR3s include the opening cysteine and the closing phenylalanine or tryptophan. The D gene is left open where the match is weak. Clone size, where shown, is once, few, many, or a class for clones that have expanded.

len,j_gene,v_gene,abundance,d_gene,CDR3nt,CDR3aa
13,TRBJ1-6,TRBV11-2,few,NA,TGTGCCAGCACCCAGGGATATAATTCACCCCTCCACTTT,CASTQGYNSPLHF
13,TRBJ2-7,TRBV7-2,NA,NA,TGTGCCAGCAGCTTCGGAAGCCCCTACGAGCAGTACTTC,CASSFGSPYEQYF
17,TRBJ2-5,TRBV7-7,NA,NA,TGTGCCAGCAGCCCCCGGACTGGCGGGAAAGCGGGAGAGACCCAGTACTTC,CASSPRTGGKAGETQYF
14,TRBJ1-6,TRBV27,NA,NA,TGTGCCAGCAGTTCCGGGGGCACAGGTTCACCCCTCCACTTT,CASSSGGTGSPLHF
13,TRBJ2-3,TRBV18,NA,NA,TGTGCCAGCTCACTCACCCTCACAGATACGCAGTATTTT,CASSLTLTDTQYF
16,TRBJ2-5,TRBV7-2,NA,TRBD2,TGTGCCAGCAGCTTAGCGTGGGGACTAGCGGGAGAGACCCAGTACTTC,CASSLAWGLAGETQYF
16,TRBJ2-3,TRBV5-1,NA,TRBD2,TGCGCCAGCAGCTTGGGACTAGCGGTGGACACAGATACGCAGTATTTT,CASSLGLAVDTDTQYF
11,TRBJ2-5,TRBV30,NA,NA,TGTGCCTGGAGACCCCAAGAGACCCAGTACTTC,CAWRPQETQYF
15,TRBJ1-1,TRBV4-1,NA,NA,TGCGCCAGCAGCCAAGAACCAACCGGGGGCACTGAAGCTTTCTTT,CASSQEPTGGTEAFF
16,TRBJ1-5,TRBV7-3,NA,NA,TGTGCCAGCAGCTTAACGCCAGCGGAAGGCAATCAGCCCCAGCATTTT,CASSLTPAEGNQPQHF
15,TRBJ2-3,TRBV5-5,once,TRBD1,TGTGCCAGCAGCCAGGACAGGGGTGGTACAGATACGCAGTATTTT,CASSQDRGGTDTQYF
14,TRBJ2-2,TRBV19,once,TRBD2,TGTGCCAGTAGGGGACTAGCGGGGACCGGGGAGCTGTTTTTT,CASRGLAGTGELFF
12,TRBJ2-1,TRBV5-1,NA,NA,TGCGCCAGCAGCTTTGACTACAATGAGCAGTTCTTC,CASSFDYNEQFF
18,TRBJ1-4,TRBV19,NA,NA,TGTGCCAGTAACCATGCACGAGGGGGAAAGTCGACTAATGAAAAACTGTTTTTT,CASNHARGGKSTNEKLFF
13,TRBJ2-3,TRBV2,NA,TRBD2,TGTGCCAGCAGTTCCCAAGCGGGGGATACGCAGTATTTT,CASSSQAGDTQYF
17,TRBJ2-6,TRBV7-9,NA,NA,TGTGCCAGCAGTGCCAGGGCCATCGGCTCTGGGGCCAACGTCCTGACTTTC,CASSARAIGSGANVLTF
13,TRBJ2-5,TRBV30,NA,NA,TGTGCCTGGAGTTTTAAGGGTCGGGAGACCCAGTACTTC,CAWSFKGRETQYF
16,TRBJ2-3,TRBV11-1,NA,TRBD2,TGTGCCAGCAGCTTATGGGCTAGCGGGAGGTCAGATACGCAGTATTTT,CASSLWASGRSDTQYF
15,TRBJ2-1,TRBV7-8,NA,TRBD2,TGTGCCAGCAGCCCTACTAGCGGGAGTTTCAATGAGCAGTTCTTC,CASSPTSGSFNEQFF
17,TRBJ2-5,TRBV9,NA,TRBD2,TGTGCCAGCAGCGTAGGACTAGCGGGGGTTAGCCAAGAGACCCAGTACTTC,CASSVGLAGVSQETQYF
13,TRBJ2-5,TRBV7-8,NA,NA,TGTGCCAGCAGCTTCCAGGGGAGGGAGACCCAGTACTTC,CASSFQGRETQYF
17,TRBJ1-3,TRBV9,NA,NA,TGTGCCAGCAGCCCAGGGCTGGGGATCCTCTCTGGAAACACCATATATTTT,CASSPGLGILSGNTIYF
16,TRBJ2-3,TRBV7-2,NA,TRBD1,TGTGCCAGCAGCCAGAAGGCGGGACAGGGACCAGATACGCAGTATTTT,CASSQKAGQGPDTQYF
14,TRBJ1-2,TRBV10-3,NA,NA,TGTGCCATCAGCGAAGGGACCGTTAGCTATGGCTACACCTTC,CAISEGTVSYGYTF
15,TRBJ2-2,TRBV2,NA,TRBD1,TGTGCCAGCAGTCAACAGGGGATTAACACCGGGGAGCTGTTTTTT,CASSQQGINTGELFF
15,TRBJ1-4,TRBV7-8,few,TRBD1,TGTGCCAGCAGCTCCCGGACAGGGGGCAATGAAAAACTGTTTTTT,CASSSRTGGNEKLFF
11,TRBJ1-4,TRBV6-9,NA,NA,TGTGCCAGCAGTATCGGGCGGAGGCTGTTTTTT,CASSIGRRLFF
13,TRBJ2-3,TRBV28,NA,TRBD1,TGTGCCACCCGGGACAGTAGTGCAGATACGCAGTATTTT,CATRDSSADTQYF
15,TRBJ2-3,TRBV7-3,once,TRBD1,TGTGCCAGCAGGCCCGACAGGGGATTAGCAGATACGCAGTATTTT,CASRPDRGLADTQYF
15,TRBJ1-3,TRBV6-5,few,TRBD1,TGTGCCAGCAGGCCATCGACAGGGGCTGGAAACACCATATATTTT,CASRPSTGAGNTIYF
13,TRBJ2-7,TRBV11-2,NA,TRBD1,TGTGCCAGCGCGACAGGGCTCTCCTACGAGCAGTACTTC,CASATGLSYEQYF
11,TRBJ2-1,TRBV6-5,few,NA,TGTGCCAGCGGGCTCGGGAGAGGGGAGTTCTTC,CASGLGRGEFF
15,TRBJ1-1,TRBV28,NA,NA,TGTGCCAGCAGCGCAGAGGGAAGTCTGAACACTGAAGCTTTCTTT,CASSAEGSLNTEAFF
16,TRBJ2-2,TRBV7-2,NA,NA,TGTGCCAGCAGCTTACGGCTGGGCAGGGGTGTCGGGGAGCTGTTTTTT,CASSLRLGRGVGELFF
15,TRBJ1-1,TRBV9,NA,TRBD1,TGTGCCAGCAGCGTAGAAGGACAGGGGCACACTGAAGCTTTCTTT,CASSVEGQGHTEAFF
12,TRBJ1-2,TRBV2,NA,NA,TGTGCCAGCAGCGTAAGGAACTATGGCTACACCTTC,CASSVRNYGYTF
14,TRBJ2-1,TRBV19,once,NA,TGTGCCAGTAGTATCGGGACCCTACCCATCAAGCAGTTCTTC,CASSIGTLPIKQFF
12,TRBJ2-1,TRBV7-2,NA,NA,TGTGCCAGCAGGTTGACAGCCAATGAGCAGTTCTTC,CASRLTANEQFF
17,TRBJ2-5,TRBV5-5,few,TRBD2,TGTGCCAGCAGCTTGGGTTTCGGACTAGATTCTTCCGAGACCCAGTACTTC,CASSLGFGLDSSETQYF
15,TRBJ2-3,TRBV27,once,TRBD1,TGTGCCAGCAGTATAACAGGGGGCCGGAGAGATACGCAGTATTTT,CASSITGGRRDTQYF
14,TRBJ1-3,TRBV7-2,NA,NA,TGTGCCAGCAGCCCGGGACTCTCTGGAAACACCATATATTTT,CASSPGLSGNTIYF